These 26 T cell receptor beta chains were all obtained from the same sample, sequenced in a study of blood T cell repertoires in COVID-19. TCRdb keeps only in-frame clones here, not all; method: immunoSEQ multiplex PCR. The profile shows around 99,000 clones, 80% to 85% of them singletons. Specimen: peripheral blood. These receptors originate from a human donor in a cohort sampled during active COVID-19.

The J gene is TRBJ1-5, the V gene TRBV5-1; possible D gene TRBD1, 6 bases. Trimming took off 4 bases at V and 8 bases at J, with 19 bases between the two ends. Germline-derived CDR1 and CDR2 are SGHRS and YFSETQ. The CDR3 totals 15 residues. CDR3 sequence: CASSLIPGTTEPQHF. The DNA of the CDR3 is TGCGCCAGCAGCCTAATCCCCGGGACAACGGAGCCCCAGCATTTT.

V usage is TRBV6-5 and J usage is TRBJ2-3, with D perhaps TRBD1 (6 bases). The ends were cut back, 2 bases at V and 4 bases at J, with 10 bases in the middle. This CDR3 has 14 residues. CDR1 is MNHEY, CDR2 SVGAGI, per germline. CDR3 in DNA: TGTGCCAGCAGTTACGACAGGCCCCCAGATACGCAGTATTTT. It translates to CASSYDRPPDTQYF.

This chain uses TRBV4-3 with TRBJ2-1; 9 positions agree with TRBD2. The CDR3 spans 16 residues. Per the germline V gene, CDR1 is LGHNA and CDR2 is YSLEER. V shed 0 bases, J shed 7 bases, and the junction held 7 bases outside the gene matches. The CDR3 protein is CASSQDGAGGRNEQFF. In DNA form, the CDR3 reads TGCGCCAGCAGCCAAGACGGGGCGGGAGGGCGAAATGAGCAGTTCTTC.

The rearrangement uses TRBV7-2 and TRBJ2-3, with 16 bases lining up with TRBD2. The junction had 9 bases not matched to a gene; V was cut back by 2 bases and J by 4 bases. The CDR3 contains 19 residues. Germline-derived CDR1 and CDR2 are SGHTA and FQGNSA. In DNA, the CDR3 is TGTGCCAGCAGCTTACTGGGACAGGGACTAGCGGGAGGGCCAGATACGCAGTATTTT. It specifies CASSLLGQGLAGGPDTQYF.

DNA of the CDR3: TGCAGCGTTGAAGCGGGACAGAGGAACACTGAAGCTTTCTTT. This encodes CSVEAGQRNTEAFF. The rearrangement joins TRBV29-1 to TRBJ1-1; the match to TRBD1 covers 7 bases. Germline CDR1 reads SQVTM; CDR2 reads ANQGSEA. V trimming: 1 base; J trimming: 1 base; junction bases outside the gene matches: 3. The CDR3 covers 14 residues.

The DNA of the CDR3 is TGTGCCAGCAGCCCGGAGAGGGGGGGCGCGGGTAGCACGCAGTATTTT. This sequence encodes CASSPERGGAGSTQYF. V usage is TRBV5-6 and J usage is TRBJ2-3, with a weak D call TRBD2 (7 bases). V was shortened by 4 bases and J by 9 bases, with 24 bases between the two germline ends. Germline V gives CDR1 SGHDT, CDR2 YYEEEE. The CDR3 is 16 amino acids.

This chain joins TRBV5-1 and TRBJ2-3; 9 bases match TRBD2. V dropped 2 bases and J dropped 3; count of bases not matched to a gene: 4. Germline V gives CDR1 SGHRS, CDR2 YFSETQ. The CDR3 is 15 residues long. CDR3 residues: CASSLSSGMTDTQYF. In DNA form, the CDR3 reads TGCGCCAGCAGCTTATCTAGCGGGATGACAGATACGCAGTATTTT.

The chain carries TRBV4-3 and TRBJ2-2; perhaps TRBD2 as D (5 bases). V lost 3 bases and J 8 bases, leaving 16 bases between the germline ends. CDR3 length: 15 amino acids. Germline V gene sequence: CDR1 LGHNA, CDR2 YSLEER. The CDR3 region is CASSQGRWSPGELFF. Written as DNA, the CDR3 is TGCGCCAGCAGCCAGGGGAGATGGTCCCCGGGGGAGCTGTTTTTT.

The V and J genes are TRBV30 and TRBJ1-4; D not resolved. Germline CDR1 is GTSNPN and CDR2 is SVGIG (reference sequence). The CDR3 runs to 13 residues. The V gene lost 1 base and the J gene lost 7 bases, with 10 bases spanning the gap. The CDR3 bases are TGTGCCTGGAGTGGAGGTAGTGCTGAAAAACTGTTTTTT. This sequence encodes CAWSGGSAEKLFF.

This rearrangement joins TRBV19 to TRBJ1-5, with 7 bases lining up with TRBD1. The CDR3 length is 16 residues. Germline CDR1 reads LNHDA; CDR2 reads SQIVND (reference sequence). J was trimmed by 5 bases and V by 6 bases; bases with no gene match: 13. Here the CDR3 DNA reads TGTGCCAGTAGGGGACCGACAGGGAAGAGTGATCAGCCCCAGCATTTT. Its translation is CASRGPTGKSDQPQHF.

The chain combines TRBV13 with TRBJ2-7; the D gene is possibly TRBD2 (6 bases). The CDR3 is made up of 15 amino acids. V was clipped by 5 bases and J by 2 bases, with 16 bases between them. Germline assignment: CDR1 PRHDT and CDR2 FYEKMQ (reference sequence). For the CDR3, the DNA is TGTGCCAGCAGCCACCGAGGAGGGGTCGCCTACGAGCAGTACTTC. Translation: CASSHRGGVAYEQYF.

The V call is TRBV21-1, the J call TRBJ1-4; the D call in the table, TRBD1, was not verified against the DNA. TRBV21-1 is a pseudogene segment. The CDR3 has 18 amino acids. CDR3 DNA sequence: TGTGCCAGCAGCGGGGCAGGGATTCCCCGAGCCTATAATGAAAAACTGTTTTTT. It is translated as CASSGAGIPRAYNEKLFF.

J is TRBJ1-1 and V is TRBV28; D unresolved. Germline lookup yields CDR1 MDHEN and CDR2 SYDVKM. The CDR3 contains 12 residues. Trimming left V 6 bases short and J 8 bases short, with 13 bases between. The CDR3 sequence is CASSLGTGEAFF. The CDR3, as DNA: TGTGCCAGCAGCCTGGGAACGGGGGAAGCTTTCTTT.

The V gene is TRBV5-1, the J gene TRBJ1-4; unclear D gene. With 0 bases removed from V and 5 bases from J, the gap between germline ends came to 8 bases. Per germline, CDR1 SGHRS and CDR2 YFSETQ. CDR3 length equals 14 residues. The chain's CDR3 is CASSLDSSNEKLFF. The CDR3 nucleotides read TGCGCCAGCAGCTTGGACAGTTCCAATGAAAAACTGTTTTTT.

The rearrangement uses TRBV6-5 and TRBJ2-3; D is possibly TRBD1 (6 bases). CDR1 MNHEY and CDR2 SVGAGI come from the germline V gene. V was cut by 0 bases and J by 4 bases, with 14 bases left in between. The CDR3 extends over 16 amino acids. CDR3 protein: CASSYSQGQRADTQYF. The CDR3 coding sequence is TGTGCCAGCAGTTACTCACAGGGACAACGCGCAGATACGCAGTATTTT.

A single count supports this clone. The V and J genes are TRBV5-1 and TRBJ2-5, with 10 bases fitting TRBD2. Germline V gene sequence: CDR1 SGHRS, CDR2 YFSETQ. The CDR3 is 14 residues long. The V gene end was trimmed by 0 bases and the J gene end by 5 bases; junction bases not matched to a gene: 1. CDR3 bases: TGCGCCAGCAGCTTGGCTAGCGGGAGTGAGACCCAGTACTTC. This encodes CASSLASGSETQYF.

The genes are TRBV3-1 (or the pseudogene TRBV3-2) and TRBJ2-1; 11 positions match TRBD2. Germline assignment: CDR1 LGHDT and CDR2 YNNKEL (reference sequence). V shed 6 bases, J shed 5 bases, and the junction held 6 bases outside the gene matches. This CDR3 region has 15 residues. CDR3 bases: TGTGCCAGCAGTCGCGGACTAGCGGGTAACAATGAGCAGTTCTTC. Its protein product is CASSRGLAGNNEQFF.

The V and J genes are TRBV6-2 or TRBV6-3 and TRBJ2-7; 8 nucleotides agree with TRBD2. This CDR3 is 16 amino acids long. The V segment lost 7 bases and the J segment 2 bases; nucleotides outside the gene matches: 13. CDR1 and CDR2 from the germline V gene are MNHEY and SVGEGT. CDR3 protein: CASNPGGAGGPYEQYV. The CDR3 DNA follows: TGTGCCAGCAACCCCGGGGGCGCGGGAGGACCCTACGAGCAGTACGTC.

V and J are TRBV24-1 and TRBJ2-1, with a possible D match to TRBD1 (5 bases). V shed 4 bases and J shed 10 bases, with 7 bases lying between them. This CDR3 contains 11 residues. Germline V lookup: CDR1 KGHDR, CDR2 SFDVKD. CDR3 amino acids: CATSERGEQFF. CDR3 nucleotide sequence: TGTGCCACCAGTGAAAGGGGCGAGCAGTTCTTC.

This chain uses TRBV19 with TRBJ2-2; TRBD1 aligns across 9 bases. The germline CDR1 and CDR2 sequences are LNHDA and SQIVND (reference sequence). The CDR3 runs 14 residues. V dropped 8 bases and J dropped 6; count of bases not matched to a gene: 7. CDR3 amino acids: CASSRTGVAGELFF. DNA of the CDR3: TGTGCCAGTTCCAGGACAGGGGTAGCCGGGGAGCTGTTTTTT.

This chain links TRBV20-1 with TRBJ1-2; 7 nucleotides agree with TRBD1. The length of the CDR3 is 14 residues. Per the germline V gene, CDR1 is DFQATT and CDR2 is SNEGSKA (reference sequence). Trimming removed 3 bases from V and 2 bases from J; junction bases left unmatched: 6. In DNA form, the CDR3 reads TGCAGTGCTAGTCATCGACAGGGCAACTATGGCTACACCTTC. Residues: CSASHRQGNYGYTF.

The rearrangement joins TRBV6-2 or TRBV6-3 to TRBJ2-5; 10 nucleotides agree with TRBD2. Germline trimming cut 2 bases from V and 5 bases from J; bases unmatched to any gene: 8. Germline V gene sequence: CDR1 MNHEY, CDR2 SVGEGT. The CDR3 runs 16 residues. CDR3 protein: CASSYPRLAGGETQYF. In DNA, the CDR3 is TGTGCCAGCAGTTACCCTCGACTAGCGGGTGGGGAGACCCAGTACTTC.

The genes are TRBV5-4 and TRBJ2-7, with 9 positions matching TRBD2. CDR1 and CDR2 from the germline V gene are SGHNT and YYREEE (reference sequence). This CDR3 has 16 amino acids. V lost 4 bases to trimming and J lost 5 bases; unmatched junction nucleotides: 13. CDR3 protein: CASSAPSAGGLNEQYF. CDR3 coding DNA: TGTGCCAGCAGCGCCCCGTCGGCGGGAGGGCTAAACGAGCAGTACTTC. The full variable domain, its missing parts supplied by reference TRBV5-4 and TRBJ2-7, is ETGVTQSPTHLIKTRGQQVTLRCSSQSGHNTVSWYQQALGQGPQFIFQYYREEENGRGNFPPRFSGLQFPNYSSELNVNALELDDSALYLCASSAPSAGGLNEQYFGPGTRLTVT.

This sequence joins TRBV7-2 and TRBJ1-6, with D hard to call. Trimming left V 2 bases short and J 8 bases short, with 13 bases between. The CDR3 is made up of 15 amino acids. From germline, CDR1 is SGHTA and CDR2 FQGNSA. The CDR3 loop reads CASSLSPGSDSPLHF. CDR3 in DNA: TGTGCCAGCAGCTTAAGCCCGGGATCGGATTCACCCCTCCACTTT.

About this clone itself: Its ends do not fully match the called genes, so a read error is possible. The genes are TRBV2 and TRBJ1-5, with TRBD1 as a possible D gene (5 bases). CDR1 is SNHLY and CDR2 is FYNNEI in the germline V gene. The CDR3 sequence is 15 residues long. The CDR3 here is CASSEASRTQSARDF. In DNA form, the CDR3 reads TGTGCCAGCAGTGAAGCTTCCCGGACACAGAGTGCCCGGGATTTT.

CDR3 DNA: TGTGCCAGCAGTTCAAGCGGGAGGATTTCCTACAATGAGCAGTTCTTC. This encodes CASSSSGRISYNEQFF. This rearrangement joins TRBV27 to TRBJ2-1; 9 positions match TRBD2. The CDR3 spans 16 residues. The V gene's germline CDR1 is MNHEY and CDR2 SMNVEV (reference sequence). The junction had 5 bases not matched to a gene; V was cut back by 4 bases and J by 1 base.